These 5 T cell receptor beta chains were all obtained from the same sample, sequenced in a study of T cells in Graves' hyperthyroidism and ophthalmopathy. RNA transcripts yielded amplified TCR beta CDR3 regions. First-round RT-PCR of the TCR CDR3 relied on the HTBI primer set. TCRdb independently ran MiXCR on the multiplex PCR reads; one entry per CDR3 protein. Of about 250,000 distinct CDR3 sequences listed, 20% to 25% are singletons. Material for sequencing was blood. The receptors originated from a man aged 25-45 years with Graves' ophthalmopathy.

Ten or more counts support this clonotype. The chain recombines TRBV3-1 with TRBJ2-1; D tentatively fits TRBD1 or TRBD2 (5 bases each). This CDR3 is built from 14 residues. Germline values: CDR1 LGHDT, CDR2 YNNKEL (reference sequence). The V end was cut by 3 bases, the J end by 6 bases, with 12 bases between. The CDR3 sequence: CASSHGAGSNEQFF. DNA of the CDR3: TGTGCCAGCAGCCATGGGGCAGGGAGCAATGAGCAGTTCTTC.

This clonotype was counted at least ten times. The chain's CDR3 is CASSQDRGSSDTQYF. Here the CDR3 DNA reads TGCGCCAGCAGCCAAGATCGGGGTAGTTCGGATACGCAGTATTTT. The chain is built from TRBV4-1 and TRBJ2-3; D is possibly TRBD2 (5 bases). CDR3 length: 15 amino acids. The V end was cut by 0 bases, the J end by 6 bases, with 13 bases between. Germline V gene lookup returns CDR1 MGHRA and CDR2 YSYEKL.

This clonotype showed up many times. V and J are TRBV20-1 and TRBJ2-7, with 9 nucleotides matching TRBD1. Unmatched junction bases numbered 11, after V lost 5 bases and J lost 6 bases. The length of the CDR3 is 14 residues. The germline V gene has CDR1 DFQATT and CDR2 SNEGSKA (reference sequence). CDR3 in DNA: TGCAGTGCTCGCCTGACAGGGGGGCTTCGCGAGCAGTACTTC. Translation gives CSARLTGGLREQYF.

The V call is TRBV9, the J call TRBJ2-1; perhaps TRBD2 as D (6 bases). Germline-derived CDR1 and CDR2 are SGDLS and YYNGEE. Trimming shortened V by 3 bases and J by 13 bases, and 11 bases separated the two germline ends. The CDR3 runs to 11 residues. The CDR3, as DNA: TGTGCCAGCAGCGACGAGCGGGCTCAGTTCTTC. Protein sequence: CASSDERAQFF.

This clonotype was found a few times. The rearrangement joins TRBV12-3 or TRBV12-4 to TRBJ2-7; perhaps TRBD2 as D (6 bases). The CDR3 is made up of 16 amino acids. Trimming pared 5 bases from V and 2 bases from J, leaving 19 bases between. For the CDR3, the DNA is TGTGCCAGCAGTCCCCGCCGGACTACCACGCCCTACGAGCAGTACTTC. Translating it yields CASSPRRTTTPYEQYF.